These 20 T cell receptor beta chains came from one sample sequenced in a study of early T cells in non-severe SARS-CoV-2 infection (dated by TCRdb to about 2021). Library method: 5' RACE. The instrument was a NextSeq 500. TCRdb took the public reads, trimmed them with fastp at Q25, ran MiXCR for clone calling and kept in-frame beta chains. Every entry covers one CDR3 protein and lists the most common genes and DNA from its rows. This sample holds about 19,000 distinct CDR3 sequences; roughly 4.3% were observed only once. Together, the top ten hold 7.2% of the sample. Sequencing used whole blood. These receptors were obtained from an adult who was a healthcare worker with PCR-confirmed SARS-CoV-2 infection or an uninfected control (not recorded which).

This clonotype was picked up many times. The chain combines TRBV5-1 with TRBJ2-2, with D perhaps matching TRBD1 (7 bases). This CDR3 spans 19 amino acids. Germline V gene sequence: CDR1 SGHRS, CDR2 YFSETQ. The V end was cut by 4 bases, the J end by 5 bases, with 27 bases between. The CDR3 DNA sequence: TGCGCCAGCAGCACCAAGGCAACAGGTTCCAGGGGGGCTACCGGGGAGCTGTTTTTT. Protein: CASSTKATGSRGATGELFF. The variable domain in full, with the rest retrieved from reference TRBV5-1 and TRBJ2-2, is KAGVTQTPRYLIKTRGQQVTLSCSPISGHRSVSWYQQTPGQGLQFLFEYFSETQRNKGNFPGRFSGRQFSNSRSEMNVSTLELGDSALYLCASSTKATGSRGATGELFFGEGSRLTVL.

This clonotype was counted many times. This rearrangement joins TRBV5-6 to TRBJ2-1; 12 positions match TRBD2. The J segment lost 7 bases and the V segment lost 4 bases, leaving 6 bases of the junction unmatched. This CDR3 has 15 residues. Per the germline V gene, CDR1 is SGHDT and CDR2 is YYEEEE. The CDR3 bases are TGTGCCAGCAGCCCGACTAGCGGGGGAGCTAATGAGCAGTTCTTC. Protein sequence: CASSPTSGGANEQFF.

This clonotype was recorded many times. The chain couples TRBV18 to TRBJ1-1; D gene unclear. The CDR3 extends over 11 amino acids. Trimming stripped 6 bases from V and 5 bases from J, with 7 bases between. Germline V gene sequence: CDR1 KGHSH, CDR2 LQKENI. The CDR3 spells CASSLETEAFF. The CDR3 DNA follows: TGTGCCAGCTCCCTCGAAACTGAAGCTTTCTTT. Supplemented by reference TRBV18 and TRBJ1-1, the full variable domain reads NAGVMQNPRHLVRRRGQEARLRCSPMKGHSHVYWYRQLPEEGLKFMVYLQKENIIDESGMPKERFSAEFPKEGPSILRIQQVVRGDSAAYFCASSLETEAFFGQGTRLTVV.

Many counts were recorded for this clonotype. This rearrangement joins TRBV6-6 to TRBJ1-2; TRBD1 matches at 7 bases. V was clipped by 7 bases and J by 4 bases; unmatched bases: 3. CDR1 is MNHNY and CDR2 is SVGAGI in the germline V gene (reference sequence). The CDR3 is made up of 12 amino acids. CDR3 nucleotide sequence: TGTGCCAGCAACGACAGGGTCTATGGCTACACCTTC. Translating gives CASNDRVYGYTF.

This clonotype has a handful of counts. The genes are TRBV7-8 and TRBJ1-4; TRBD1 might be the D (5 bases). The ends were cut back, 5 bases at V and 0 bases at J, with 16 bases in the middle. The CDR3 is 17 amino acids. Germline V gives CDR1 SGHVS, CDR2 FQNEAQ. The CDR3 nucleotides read TGTGCCAGCAGCCCCCGGGGGGGGACTGCAACTAATGAAAAACTGTTTTTT. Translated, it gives CASSPRGGTATNEKLFF.

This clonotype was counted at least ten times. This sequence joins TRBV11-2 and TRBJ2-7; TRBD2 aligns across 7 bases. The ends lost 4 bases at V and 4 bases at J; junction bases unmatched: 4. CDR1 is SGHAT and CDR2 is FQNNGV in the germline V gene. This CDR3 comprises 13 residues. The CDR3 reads CASSSGDYYEQYF. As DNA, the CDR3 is TGTGCCAGCAGCTCCGGGGACTATTACGAGCAGTACTTC.

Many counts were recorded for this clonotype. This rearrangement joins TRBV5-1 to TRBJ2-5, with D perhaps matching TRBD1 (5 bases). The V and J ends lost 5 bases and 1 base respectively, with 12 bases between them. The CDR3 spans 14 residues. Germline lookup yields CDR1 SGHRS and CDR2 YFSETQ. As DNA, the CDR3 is TGCGCCAGCAGAGGGGTAGCCGGCCAAGAGACCCAGTACTTC. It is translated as CASRGVAGQETQYF.

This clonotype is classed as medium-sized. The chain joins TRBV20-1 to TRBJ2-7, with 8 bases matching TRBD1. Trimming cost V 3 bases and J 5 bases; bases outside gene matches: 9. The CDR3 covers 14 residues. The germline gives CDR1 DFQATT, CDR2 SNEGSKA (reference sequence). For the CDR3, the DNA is TGCAGTGCTAGTATGACAGGACAGGGCAACGAGCAGTACTTC. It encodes CSASMTGQGNEQYF.

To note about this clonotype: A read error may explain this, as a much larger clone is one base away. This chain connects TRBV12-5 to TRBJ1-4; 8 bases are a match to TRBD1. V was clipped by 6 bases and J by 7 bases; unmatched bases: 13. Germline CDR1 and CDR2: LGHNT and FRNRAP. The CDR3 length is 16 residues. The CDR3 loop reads CASGSGGGYSGEKLFF. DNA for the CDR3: TGTGCTAGTGGCTCAGGGGGCGGGTATTCGGGTGAAAAACTGTTTTTT.

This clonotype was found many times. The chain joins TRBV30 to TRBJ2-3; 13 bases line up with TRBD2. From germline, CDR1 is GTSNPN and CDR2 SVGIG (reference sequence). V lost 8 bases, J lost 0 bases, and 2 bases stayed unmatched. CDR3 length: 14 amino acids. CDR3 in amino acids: CARGLAGSTDTQYF. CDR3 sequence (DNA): TGTGCCCGGGGACTAGCGGGGAGCACAGATACGCAGTATTTT.

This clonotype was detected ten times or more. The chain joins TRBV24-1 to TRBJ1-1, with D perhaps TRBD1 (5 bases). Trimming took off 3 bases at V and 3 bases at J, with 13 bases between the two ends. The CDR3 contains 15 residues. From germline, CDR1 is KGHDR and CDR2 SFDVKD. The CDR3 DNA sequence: TGTGCCACCAGTGATAGACGACAGAGAGACACTGAAGCTTTCTTT. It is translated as CATSDRRQRDTEAFF.

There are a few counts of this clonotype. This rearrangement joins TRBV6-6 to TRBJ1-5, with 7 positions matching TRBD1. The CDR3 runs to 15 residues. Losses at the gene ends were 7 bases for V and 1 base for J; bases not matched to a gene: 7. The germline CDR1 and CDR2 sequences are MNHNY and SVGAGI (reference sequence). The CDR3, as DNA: TGTGCCAGCAATGACAGGGTTTGGAGCAATCAGCCCCAGCATTTT. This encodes CASNDRVWSNQPQHF.

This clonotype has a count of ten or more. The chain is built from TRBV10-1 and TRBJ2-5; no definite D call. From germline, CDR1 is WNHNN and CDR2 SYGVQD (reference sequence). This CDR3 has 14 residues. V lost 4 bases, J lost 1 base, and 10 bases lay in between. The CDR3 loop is CASSVGSSQETQYF. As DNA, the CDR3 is TGCGCCAGCAGTGTGGGCTCATCCCAAGAGACCCAGTACTTC.

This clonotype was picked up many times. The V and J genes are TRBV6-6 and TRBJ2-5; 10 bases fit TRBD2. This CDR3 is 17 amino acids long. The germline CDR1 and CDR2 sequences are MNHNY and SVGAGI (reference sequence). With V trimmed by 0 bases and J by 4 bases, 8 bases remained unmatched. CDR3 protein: CASSYSLIAGGPETQYF. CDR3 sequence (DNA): TGTGCCAGCAGTTACTCGTTAATAGCGGGGGGCCCAGAGACCCAGTACTTC.

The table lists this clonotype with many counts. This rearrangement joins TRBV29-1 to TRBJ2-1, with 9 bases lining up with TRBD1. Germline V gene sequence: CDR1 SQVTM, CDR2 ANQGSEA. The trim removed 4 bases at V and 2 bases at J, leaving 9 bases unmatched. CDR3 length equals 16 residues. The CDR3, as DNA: TGCAGCGTTGGTATCTCGACAGGGGGGACCTACAATGAGCAGTTCTTC. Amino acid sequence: CSVGISTGGTYNEQFF.

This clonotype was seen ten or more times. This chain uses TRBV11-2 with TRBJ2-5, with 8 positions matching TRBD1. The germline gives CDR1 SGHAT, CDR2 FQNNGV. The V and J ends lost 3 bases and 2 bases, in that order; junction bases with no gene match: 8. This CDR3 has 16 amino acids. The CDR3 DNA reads TGTGCCAGCAGCTTTACTGGACAGGGAATACAAGAGACCCAGTACTTC. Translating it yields CASSFTGQGIQETQYF.

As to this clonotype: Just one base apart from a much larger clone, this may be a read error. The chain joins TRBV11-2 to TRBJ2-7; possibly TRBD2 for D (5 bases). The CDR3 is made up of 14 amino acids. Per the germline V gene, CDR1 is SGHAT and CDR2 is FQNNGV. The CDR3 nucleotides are TGTACCAGCAGCTCAAGGACTGGCCCCTACGAGCAGTACTTC. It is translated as CTSSSRTGPYEQYF. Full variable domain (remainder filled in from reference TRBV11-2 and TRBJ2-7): EAGVAQSPRYKIIEKRQSVAFWCNPISGHATLYWYQQILGQGPKLLIQFQNNGVVDDSQLPKDRFSAERLKGVDSTLKIQPAKLEDSAVYLCTSSSRTGPYEQYFGPGTRLTVT.

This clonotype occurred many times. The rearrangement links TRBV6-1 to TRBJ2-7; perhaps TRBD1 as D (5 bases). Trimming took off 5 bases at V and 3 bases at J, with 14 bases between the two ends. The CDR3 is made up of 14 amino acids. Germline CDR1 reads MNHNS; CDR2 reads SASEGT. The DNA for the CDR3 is TGTGCCAGCAGTCGAAGGGAACAGGTCTACGAGCAGTACTTC. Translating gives CASSRREQVYEQYF.

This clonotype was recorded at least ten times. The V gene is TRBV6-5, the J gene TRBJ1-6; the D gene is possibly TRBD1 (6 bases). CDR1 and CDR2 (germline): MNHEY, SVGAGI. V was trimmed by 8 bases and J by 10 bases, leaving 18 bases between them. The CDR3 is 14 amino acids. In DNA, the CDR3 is TGTGCCAGCGGGGGGGCGGTGGTAGAGTCACCCCTCCACTTT. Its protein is CASGGAVVESPLHF.

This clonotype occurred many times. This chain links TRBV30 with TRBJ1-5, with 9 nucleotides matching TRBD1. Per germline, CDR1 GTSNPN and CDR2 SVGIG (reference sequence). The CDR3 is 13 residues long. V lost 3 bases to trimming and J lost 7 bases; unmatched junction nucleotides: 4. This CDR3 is CAWRGQGNQPQHF. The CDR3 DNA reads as TGTGCCTGGAGAGGACAGGGGAACCAGCCCCAGCATTTT.